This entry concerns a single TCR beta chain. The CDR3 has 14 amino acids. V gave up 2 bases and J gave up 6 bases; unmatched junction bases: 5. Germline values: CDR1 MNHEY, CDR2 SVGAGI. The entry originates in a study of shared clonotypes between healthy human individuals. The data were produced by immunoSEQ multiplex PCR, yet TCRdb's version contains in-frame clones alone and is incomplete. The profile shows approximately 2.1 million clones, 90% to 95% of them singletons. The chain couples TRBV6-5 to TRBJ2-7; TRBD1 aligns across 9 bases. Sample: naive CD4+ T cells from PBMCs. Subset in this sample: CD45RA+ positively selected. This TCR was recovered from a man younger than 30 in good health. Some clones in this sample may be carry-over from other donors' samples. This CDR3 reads CASSYLATGGEQYF. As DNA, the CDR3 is TGTGCCAGCAGTTACCTCGCGACAGGGGGCGAGCAGTACTTC.